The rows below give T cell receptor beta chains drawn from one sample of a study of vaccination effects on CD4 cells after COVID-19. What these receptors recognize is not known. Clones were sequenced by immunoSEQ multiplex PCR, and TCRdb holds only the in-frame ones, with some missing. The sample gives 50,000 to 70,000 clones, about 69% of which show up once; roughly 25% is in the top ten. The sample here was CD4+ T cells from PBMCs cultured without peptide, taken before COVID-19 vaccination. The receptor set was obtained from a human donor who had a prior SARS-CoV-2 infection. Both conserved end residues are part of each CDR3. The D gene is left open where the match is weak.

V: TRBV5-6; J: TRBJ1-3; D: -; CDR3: CASSTQTQAGNTIYF
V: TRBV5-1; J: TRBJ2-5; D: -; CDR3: CASSSGTLETQYF
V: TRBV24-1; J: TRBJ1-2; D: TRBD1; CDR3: CATRQGSDGGYTF
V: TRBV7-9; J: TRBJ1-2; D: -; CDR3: CASSLNRDHGYTF
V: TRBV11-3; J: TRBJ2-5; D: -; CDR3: CASSGISGETQYF
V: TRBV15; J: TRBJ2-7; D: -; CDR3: CATSRDNSYEQYF
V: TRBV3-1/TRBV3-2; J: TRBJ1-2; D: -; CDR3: CASSQDYQGPWYGYTF
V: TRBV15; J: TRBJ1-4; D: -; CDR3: CATSNGRTNEKLFF
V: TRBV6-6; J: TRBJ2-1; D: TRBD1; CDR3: CASSRLSGGGEQFF
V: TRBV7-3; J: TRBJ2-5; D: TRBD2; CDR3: CASSLTTSGDLQYF
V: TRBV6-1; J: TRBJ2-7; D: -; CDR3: CASSVLLLKKGSPYEQYF
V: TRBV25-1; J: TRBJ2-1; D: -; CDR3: CASSEFGKGDLSEQFF
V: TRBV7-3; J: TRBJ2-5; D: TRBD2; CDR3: CASSSTSGGTQYF
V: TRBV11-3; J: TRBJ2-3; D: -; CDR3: CASSPQSGASPGDTQYF
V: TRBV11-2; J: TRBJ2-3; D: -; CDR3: CASSLAVAAPGTQYF
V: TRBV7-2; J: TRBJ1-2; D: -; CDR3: CASSLESFSVGGYTF
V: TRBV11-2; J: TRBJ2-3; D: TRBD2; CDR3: CASSRMRGRAGSTDTQYF
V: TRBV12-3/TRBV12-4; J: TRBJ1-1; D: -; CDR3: CASRRRSITEAFF